This T cell receptor beta chain was retrieved from a study of T cell responses to AZD1222 COVID-19 vaccine. Whole-study findings and limits: Among vaccine-associated CD4 TCRs, coverage spanned spike, with dominance at 160-218 and 743-854. Sampling that yielded the repertoires occurred only after the peak T cell response. Most donors were white British and more were female, and clonal diversity was possibly underestimated. AZD1222 recipients seropositive at baseline numbered only six.

TCRdb's table, derived via immunoSEQ multiplex PCR, lists solely in-frame clones and lacks some. The profile shows 150,000 to 200,000 clones, around 90% of them singletons. Germline values: CDR1 MNHEY, CDR2 SMNVEV (reference sequence). This CDR3 is built from 13 residues. The V gene lost 6 bases and the J gene lost 5 bases, with 8 bases spanning the gap. A note on this clone: Antigen unknown.

This TCR came from an adult who received the AZD1222 COVID-19 vaccine. This material consisted of peripheral blood, taken 28 days after the second AZD1222 dose. The chain joins TRBV27 to TRBJ1-6, with D unresolved. The CDR3 region is CASSPGHNSPLHF. The CDR3 bases are TGTGCCAGCAGCCCCGGACATAATTCACCCCTCCACTTT.